This TCR beta chain is drawn from a study of T cell responses to AZD1222 COVID-19 vaccine. On this clone: The target antigen is unknown.

Study results and limitations: The study reported that nearly half of spike-specific TCRs target unmutated variant regions. Repertoires in all cases were sampled only once the peak T cell response had passed.

Here immunoSEQ multiplex PCR was the method, and the copy in TCRdb shows in-frame clones only, minus some. The repertoire holds around 33,000 clones, with about nine tenths as singletons. The ends were cut back, 3 bases at V and 1 base at J, with 2 bases in the middle. The CDR3 loop spans 12 amino acids. Germline assignment: CDR1 SGHTA and CDR2 FQGNSA. This material consisted of peripheral blood, taken on day 0 of AZD1222 vaccination. This chain links TRBV7-2 with TRBJ2-3, with D unresolved. This receptor was identified in an adult in good health. Here the CDR3 DNA reads TGTGCCAGCAGCTTTGGCACAGATACGCAGTATTTT. Protein product: CASSFGTDTQYF.